The rows below give T cell receptor beta chains drawn from one sample of a study of OX40 agonist ivuxolimab in advanced cancers. The repertoire was sequenced with immunoSEQ multiplex PCR; TCRdb's copy has only in-frame clones and lacks some. The repertoire has some 45,000 clones, around 83% of them found once; the top ten carry just over 20%. The sequenced sample was CD4+ or CD8+ T cells sorted from blood, obtained in a trial of the OX40 agonist ivuxolimab. These receptors all stem from an adult with an advanced solid tumor such as melanoma, head and neck, liver or kidney cancer. Both conserved end residues are part of each CDR3. A D gene is named only where the DNA matches it firmly. The listing skips clone size in some rows; elsewhere it reads once, few, many or a size class.

D gene	V gene	clone size	J gene	CDR3 DNA	CDR3 protein
NA	TRBV29-1	NA	TRBJ2-3	TGCAGCGTTGTAGCGTCGGACAGCGAAAGGGGAGATACGCAGTATTTT	CSVVASDSERGDTQYF
TRBD1	TRBV4-1	NA	TRBJ1-2	TGCGCCAGCAGCCAAGAAGGGGAAGGGACAGGACGTGGCTACACCTTC	CASSQEGEGTGRGYTF
NA	TRBV7-9	few	TRBJ2-4	TGCGCCAGCAGCCCTTCCTCGGCCAGAAACGACATTCAGTACTTC	CASSPSSARNDIQYF
NA	TRBV19	NA	TRBJ1-4	TGTGCCAGTAGTATCGTATCGGGCACCGCGCAAAAACTGTTTTTT	CASSIVSGTAQKLFF
NA	TRBV21-1	NA	TRBJ1-2	TGTGCCAGCAGCAAAGCCACAGGGGTTGGGGGCTACACCTTC	CASSKATGVGGYTF
NA	TRBV15	NA	TRBJ2-3	TGTGCCACCAGCAGAGAGGGGAGGTCCACAGATACGCAGTATTTT	CATSREGRSTDTQYF
NA	TRBV7-7	few	TRBJ1-6	TGTGCCAGCAGCTTAGTCCAGAAGAACTATAATTCACCCCTCCACTTT	CASSLVQKNYNSPLHF
NA	TRBV27	NA	TRBJ2-3	TGTGCCAGCAGTTTAAGACCAGATACGCAGTATTTT	CASSLRPDTQYF
NA	TRBV2	NA	TRBJ2-5	TGTGCCAGCAGTACCCGACGCCCGCAGGAGACCCAGTACTTC	CASSTRRPQETQYF
NA	TRBV7-6	NA	TRBJ1-4	TGTGCCAGCAGTCCTCAGGGTGAAAAACTGTTTTTT	CASSPQGEKLFF